The TCR beta chain under discussion was sequenced for a study of T cells in Graves' hyperthyroidism and ophthalmopathy. Overall study results and limits: Peripheral blood also featured most of the thyroid clonotypes expanded above 0.001.

There were TCR beta CDR3 regions amplified from RNA transcripts. HTBI primers were employed in a first-round RT-PCR of the TCR CDR3. MiXCR was run by TCRdb on the multiplex PCR reads, yielding one entry per CDR3 protein. The sample includes approximately 300,000 distinct CDR3 sequences, around 19% of them seen just once. This clonotype was detected only a few times. Antigen unknown. Investigators excluded patients with uncontrolled infection, other autoimmune disease, pregnancy or lactation. Diagnoses were established using clinical symptoms, serum thyroxine and TRAb, thyroid ultrasound and orbital computed tomography. Around 10 ml fresh peripheral blood yielded the PBMCs. The sequence came from a man aged 45-60 years with Graves' ophthalmopathy. The sequencing sample was made of blood.

The CDR3 coding sequence is TGTGCCAGCAGCGCAAAAGGCTCCCCGAGCACAGATACGCAGTATTTT. It codes for CASSAKGSPSTDTQYF. The V call is TRBV7-9, the J call TRBJ2-3; D ambiguous. The CDR3 has 16 residues. Germline CDR1 is SEHNR and CDR2 is FQNEAQ (reference sequence). V dropped 5 bases and J dropped 0 bases, with 15 bases sitting between them.